Each of the 6 T cell receptor beta chains below was sequenced from the same sample in a study of cytomegalovirus exposure and HLA in healthy donors. PCR was performed using 60 Vbeta and 13 Jbeta primers. Assay: immunoSEQ multiplex PCR; the TCRdb copy retains only in-frame clones and omits some. The sample records more than 95,000 clones, roughly 80% being singletons. The sequencing input was PBMCs. The receptors shown here come from a man aged 30 to 45 in good health and CMV-seropositive.

This clone turned up a few times. This chain connects TRBV18 to TRBJ1-1, with a possible D match to TRBD1 (6 bases). CDR3 size: 14 residues. Germline V CDR1 and CDR2: KGHSH, LQKENI. V lost 6 bases and J lost 7, with 18 bases in between. Written as DNA, the CDR3 is TGTGCCAGCTCGATGACAGGTCATTTAGGTGAAGCTTTCTTT. This codes for CASSMTGHLGEAFF.

This sequence joins TRBV7-9 and TRBJ1-2; D perhaps matches TRBD1 (6 bases). The CDR3 length is 14 residues. V gave up 5 bases and J gave up 4 bases, with 14 bases separating them. Germline assignment: CDR1 SEHNR and CDR2 FQNEAQ (reference sequence). The CDR3 DNA sequence: TGTGCCAGCAGCCCTCGGGACACGGGCTATGGCTACACCTTC. Translated, it gives CASSPRDTGYGYTF.

This rearrangement joins TRBV13 to TRBJ2-5, with 8 bases identical to TRBD2. V lost 5 bases, J lost 0 bases, and 8 bases stayed unmatched. CDR1 PRHDT and CDR2 FYEKMQ come from the germline V gene (reference sequence). The CDR3 spans 16 residues. CDR3 DNA: TGTGCCAGCAGCCCCACCTCCGGGAGGGACCAAGAGACCCAGTACTTC. This translates into CASSPTSGRDQETQYF.

J is TRBJ2-7 and V is TRBV5-1; D not resolved. The germline V gene has CDR1 SGHRS and CDR2 YFSETQ. With 1 base removed from V and 3 bases from J, the gap between germline ends came to 5 bases. The length of the CDR3 is 12 residues. The CDR3 here is CASSLTGYEQYF. CDR3 in DNA: TGCGCCAGCAGCTTGACGGGCTACGAGCAGTACTTC.

The rearrangement uses TRBV6-5 and TRBJ2-5; D is perhaps TRBD2 (6 bases). The CDR3 sequence is 15 residues long. Trimming took off 6 bases at V and 4 bases at J, with 18 bases between the two ends. CDR1 is MNHEY and CDR2 is SVGAGI in the germline V gene. Here the CDR3 DNA reads TGTGCCAGCAGCCCTATGGGGGGAAGGGTAGAGACCCAGTACTTC. It encodes CASSPMGGRVETQYF.

V gene TRBV29-1 combines with J gene TRBJ2-7; 7 positions agree with TRBD1. The CDR3 is made up of 14 amino acids. The ends lost 8 bases at V and 3 bases at J; junction bases unmatched: 13. Germline-derived CDR1 and CDR2 are SQVTM and ANQGSEA. CDR3 sequence (DNA): TGCAGCATTCTAGAACGGGACAGAAACTACGAGCAGTACTTC. Protein: CSILERDRNYEQYF.